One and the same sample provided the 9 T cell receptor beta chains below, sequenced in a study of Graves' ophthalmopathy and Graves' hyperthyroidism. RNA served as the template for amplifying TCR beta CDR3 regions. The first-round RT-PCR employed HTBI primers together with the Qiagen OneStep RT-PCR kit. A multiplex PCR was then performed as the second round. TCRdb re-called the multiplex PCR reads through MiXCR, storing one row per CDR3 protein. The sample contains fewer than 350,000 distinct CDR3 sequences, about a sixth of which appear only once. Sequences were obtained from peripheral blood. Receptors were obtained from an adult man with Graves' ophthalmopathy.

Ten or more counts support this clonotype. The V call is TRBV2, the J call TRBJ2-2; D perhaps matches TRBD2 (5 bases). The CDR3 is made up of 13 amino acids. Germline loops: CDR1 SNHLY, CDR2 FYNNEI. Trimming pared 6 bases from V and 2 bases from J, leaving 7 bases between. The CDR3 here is CASRRTNTGELFF. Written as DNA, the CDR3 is TGTGCCAGCAGAAGGACTAACACCGGGGAGCTGTTTTTT.

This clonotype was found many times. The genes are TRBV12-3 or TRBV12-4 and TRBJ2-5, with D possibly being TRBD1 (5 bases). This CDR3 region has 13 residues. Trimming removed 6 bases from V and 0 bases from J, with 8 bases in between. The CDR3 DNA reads TGTGCCAGCAGACGGACAAACCAAGAGACCCAGTACTTC. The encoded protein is CASRRTNQETQYF.

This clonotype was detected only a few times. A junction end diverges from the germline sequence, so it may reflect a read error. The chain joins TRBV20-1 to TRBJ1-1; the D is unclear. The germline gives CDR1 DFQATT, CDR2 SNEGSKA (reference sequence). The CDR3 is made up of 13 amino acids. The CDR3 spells CSPEQTMNTEAFF. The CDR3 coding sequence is TGCAGTCCCGAACAGACTATGAACACCGAAGCTTTCTTT.

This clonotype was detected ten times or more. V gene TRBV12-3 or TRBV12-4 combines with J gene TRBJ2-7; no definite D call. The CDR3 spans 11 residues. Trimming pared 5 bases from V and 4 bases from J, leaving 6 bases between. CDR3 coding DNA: TGTGCCAGCAGTCCTGGTTACGAGCAGTACTTC. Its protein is CASSPGYEQYF.

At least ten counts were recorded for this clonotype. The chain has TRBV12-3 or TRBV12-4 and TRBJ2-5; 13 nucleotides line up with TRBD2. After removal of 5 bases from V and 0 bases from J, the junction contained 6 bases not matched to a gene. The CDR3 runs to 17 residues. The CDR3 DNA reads TGTGCCAGCAGTAAAGGGACTAGCGGGAACAACCAAGAGACCCAGTACTTC. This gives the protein CASSKGTSGNNQETQYF.

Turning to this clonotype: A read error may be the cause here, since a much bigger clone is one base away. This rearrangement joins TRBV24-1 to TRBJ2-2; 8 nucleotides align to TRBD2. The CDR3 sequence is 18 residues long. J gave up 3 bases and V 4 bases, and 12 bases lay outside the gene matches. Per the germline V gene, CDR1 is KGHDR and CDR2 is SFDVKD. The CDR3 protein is CATSESTSGNAYTGELFF. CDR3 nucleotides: TGTGCCACCAGTGAGTCCACTAGCGGAAACGCGTACACCGGGGAGCTGTTTTTT.

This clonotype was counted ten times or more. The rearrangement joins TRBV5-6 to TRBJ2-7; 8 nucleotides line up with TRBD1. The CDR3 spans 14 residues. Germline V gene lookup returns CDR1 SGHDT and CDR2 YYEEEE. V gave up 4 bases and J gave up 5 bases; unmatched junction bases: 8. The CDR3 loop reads CASSRDRGGNEQYF. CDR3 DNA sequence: TGTGCCAGCAGCCGAGACAGGGGAGGCAACGAGCAGTACTTC.

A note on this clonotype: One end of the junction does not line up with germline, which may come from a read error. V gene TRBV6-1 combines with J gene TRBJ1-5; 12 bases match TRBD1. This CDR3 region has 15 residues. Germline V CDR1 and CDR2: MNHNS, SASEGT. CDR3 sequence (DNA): TGTGCCGGCAGTCCGGGACAGGGGGCTTTTCAGCCCCAGCATTTT. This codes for CAGSPGQGAFQPQHF.

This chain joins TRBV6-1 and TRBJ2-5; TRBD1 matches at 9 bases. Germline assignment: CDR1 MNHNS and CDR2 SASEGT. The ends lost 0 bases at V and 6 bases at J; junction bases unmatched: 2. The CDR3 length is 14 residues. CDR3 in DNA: TGTGCCAGCAGTGAAGCCGGGACAGGGAAGACCCAGTACTTC. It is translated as CASSEAGTGKTQYF.